This note documents a single TCR beta chain sequence. TCRdb independently ran MiXCR on the RT-PCR reads; one entry per CDR3 protein. Of about 680,000 distinct CDR3 sequences in the sample, 12% to 15% were seen once. This CDR3 has 19 residues. CDR1 and CDR2 from the germline V gene are SGHNT and YENEEA. The V gene end was trimmed by 5 bases and the J gene end by 2 bases; junction bases not matched to a gene: 17. The sequencing input was memory CD4+ T cells from blood. The clonotype was recovered from a female donor in good health, serving as a healthy control. The rearrangement links TRBV11-3 to TRBJ2-1; TRBD2 matches 8 bases. The CDR3 here is CASSGVSGGRLTTYNEQFF. CDR3 coding DNA: TGTGCCAGCAGCGGAGTCAGCGGGGGCCGCCTAACGACCTACAATGAGCAGTTCTTC.